This passage covers 8 T cell receptor beta chains from one sample sequenced in a study of graft-versus-host responses after intestinal transplantation. Libraries were prepared by immunoSEQ multiplex PCR; TCRdb keeps only in-frame clonotypes and omits some of them. The repertoire includes some 77,000 clones, around 92% of them detected once, and 0.69% sits in the top ten. The source was PBMCs, collected 98 days after intestinal transplantation. These receptors were collected from a human patient who received an intestinal transplant, so some T cells may come from the graft donor.

The chain joins TRBV21-1 to TRBJ2-7; the DNA was not used to check the table's D call, TRBD2. TRBV21-1 is a pseudogene segment. This CDR3 has 12 amino acids. The chain's CDR3 is CASSLHGYEQYF. The CDR3 nucleotides read TGTGCCAGCAGCCTACACGGGTACGAGCAGTACTTC.

V and J are TRBV2 and TRBJ1-5; D not resolved. This CDR3 region has 15 residues. Germline CDR1 is SNHLY and CDR2 is FYNNEI. The V end was cut by 3 bases, the J end by 0 bases, with 9 bases between. CDR3 loop: CASSEGSHSNQPQHF. The CDR3 region has the DNA TGTGCCAGCAGTGAGGGCAGCCATAGCAATCAGCCCCAGCATTTT.

The chain uses TRBV6-5 and TRBJ2-7; TRBD2 aligns across 9 bases. With 5 bases clipped from V and 3 bases from J, the junction kept 8 bases outside the gene matches. CDR3 length: 15 amino acids. The V gene's germline CDR1 is MNHEY and CDR2 SVGAGI. CDR3 region: CASSALAGRSYEQYF. The CDR3 bases are TGTGCCAGCAGTGCTCTAGCGGGAAGAAGCTACGAGCAGTACTTC.

The gene calls are TRBV6-4 and TRBJ2-5; 15 bases line up with TRBD2. Trimming removed 8 bases from V and 1 base from J; junction bases left unmatched: 14. Germline CDR1 and CDR2: MRHNA and SNTAGT. This CDR3 is built from 19 residues. CDR3: CASWLTGLAGGNLQETQYF. For the CDR3, the DNA is TGTGCCAGCTGGTTAACGGGACTAGCGGGGGGAAACCTCCAAGAGACCCAGTACTTC.

The chain uses TRBV7-8 and TRBJ2-6, with 8 bases lining up with TRBD1. The junction had 7 bases not matched to a gene; V was cut back by 5 bases and J by 1 base. The CDR3 is 17 amino acids. Germline CDR1 is SGHVS and CDR2 is FQNEAQ. The CDR3 loop reads CASSPDRVPSGANVLTF. The CDR3 DNA sequence: TGTGCCAGCAGCCCGGACAGGGTCCCTTCTGGGGCCAACGTCCTGACTTTC.

The V and J genes are TRBV5-4 and TRBJ1-1, with 9 bases aligning to TRBD1. The germline CDR1 and CDR2 sequences are SGHNT and YYREEE (reference sequence). CDR3 length: 13 amino acids. With V trimmed by 4 bases and J by 6 bases, 4 bases remained unmatched. This chain's CDR3 is CASSRDRAPEAFF. Here the CDR3 DNA reads TGTGCCAGCAGCCGGGACAGGGCCCCTGAAGCTTTCTTT.

The rearrangement links TRBV11-3 to TRBJ2-5; possible D gene TRBD1, 6 bases. This CDR3 contains 13 residues. CDR1 is SGHNT, CDR2 YENEEA, per germline. The V end was cut by 4 bases, the J end by 2 bases, with 8 bases between. Here the CDR3 DNA reads TGTGCCAGCAGCTCCGGGACACAAGAGACCCAGTACTTC. Amino acid sequence: CASSSGTQETQYF.

This chain links TRBV5-4 with TRBJ1-3; D might be TRBD1 (6 bases). V shed 1 base and J shed 4 bases, with 12 bases lying between them. This CDR3 region has 15 residues. Germline CDR1 and CDR2: SGHNT and YYREEE (reference sequence). The CDR3 nucleotides are TGTGCCAGCAGCTTGATAGGGGGAAAAGGAAACACCATATATTTT. Amino acids: CASSLIGGKGNTIYF.